This T cell receptor beta chain derives from a study of T cells in Graves' hyperthyroidism and ophthalmopathy. Regions amplified from RNA transcripts were the TCR beta CDR3 regions. The TCR CDR3 was amplified in a first-round RT-PCR using the HTBI primer set. TCRdb re-called the multiplex PCR reads with MiXCR, one entry per CDR3 protein. The table lists about 380,000 distinct CDR3 sequences, approximately 18% of them singletons. At least ten counts were recorded for this clonotype. Its antigen is unidentified. The V and J ends lost 5 bases and 0 bases, in that order; junction bases with no gene match: 9. This CDR3 is built from 16 residues. CDR1 and CDR2 (germline): MGHRA, YSYEKL. Uncontrolled infection, other autoimmune disease, pregnancy or lactation excluded patients. Study-wide findings and caveats: Ophthalmopathy, which appeared later, was predicted by the model a median about 6 months before onset. Most clonotypes expanded in the thyroid (above 0.001) were also present in blood.

The sample was blood. The chain recombines TRBV4-1 with TRBJ2-7; the match to TRBD2 covers 8 bases. The TCR sequence derives from a young man with Graves' ophthalmopathy. The CDR3 sequence is CASSLGLAMDSYEQYF. The CDR3 DNA reads TGCGCCAGCAGCTTAGGACTAGCAATGGACTCCTACGAGCAGTACTTC.